Below are 21 T cell receptor beta chains sequenced from a single sample in a study of T-cell memory formation after mild COVID-19. From the 5' RACE reads, TCRdb called clonotypes with MiXCR, one entry per CDR3 protein. Among under 300,000 distinct CDR3 sequences, approximately 8.4% were seen once, and the ten largest hold approximately 23%. Input material: PBMCs or a T cell subset sorted from them (not recorded which). These receptors came from a man aged 18 to 30 who had mild COVID-19 (a few samples of this study predate the infection). Cell type and time point are not known.

The V and J genes are TRBV24-1 and TRBJ2-3; D possibly matches TRBD1 or TRBD2 (5 bases each). The CDR3 extends over 12 amino acids. Germline loops: CDR1 KGHDR, CDR2 SFDVKD. V dropped 9 bases and J dropped 2 bases, with 8 bases sitting between them. The CDR3 spells CATGTNTDTQYF. The CDR3 DNA reads as TGTGCCACCGGGACGAACACAGATACGCAGTATTTT.

This clonotype was counted only a few times. This chain connects TRBV12-3 or TRBV12-4 to TRBJ1-1; the match to TRBD1 covers 9 bases. The V gene end was trimmed by 7 bases and the J gene end by 0 bases; junction bases not matched to a gene: 12. The CDR3 is 17 residues long. CDR3 sequence reads: CASNQGTGSLMNTEAFF. In DNA form, the CDR3 reads TGTGCCAGCAATCAAGGGACAGGGTCCCTGATGAACACTGAAGCTTTCTTT.

There are many counts of this clonotype. The chain joins TRBV24-1 to TRBJ2-1; 8 bases line up with TRBD2. This CDR3 contains 16 residues. The trim removed 1 base at V and 9 bases at J, leaving 10 bases unmatched. Germline-derived CDR1 and CDR2 are KGHDR and SFDVKD. As DNA, the CDR3 is TGTGCCACCAGTGATTTTGCGGGGGGACCCTTCATTGAGCAGTTCTTC. Amino acid sequence: CATSDFAGGPFIEQFF.

This sequence joins TRBV7-2 and TRBJ2-3; tentative D call: TRBD2 (6 bases). Germline V CDR1 and CDR2: SGHTA, FQGNSA. CDR3 length equals 14 residues. With 6 bases removed from V and 5 bases from J, the gap between germline ends came to 15 bases. The CDR3 reads CASRPRAGLDTQYF. The CDR3 DNA sequence: TGTGCCAGCAGACCTCGAGCGGGCTTAGATACGCAGTATTTT.

This clonotype has more than one count but fewer than ten. The genes are TRBV20-1 and TRBJ1-5; D gene unclear. The CDR3 contains 14 residues. Trimming pared 6 bases from V and 0 bases from J, leaving 12 bases between. Looked up from germline, CDR1 is DFQATT and CDR2 is SNEGSKA (reference sequence). CDR3 protein: CSAKSGISNQPQHF. The CDR3 DNA sequence: TGCAGTGCGAAGTCGGGGATTAGCAATCAGCCCCAGCATTTT.

The chain combines TRBV7-9 with TRBJ2-1, with TRBD2 matching 8 bases. Per germline, CDR1 SEHNR and CDR2 FQNEAQ (reference sequence). The junction had 4 bases not matched to a gene; V was cut back by 2 bases and J by 4 bases. This CDR3 spans 15 amino acids. CDR3 sequence (DNA): TGTGCCAGCAGCTTATTGAGCGGGGGATACAATGAGCAGTTCTTC. Encoded protein: CASSLLSGGYNEQFF.

The J gene is TRBJ2-3, the V gene TRBV7-9; D perhaps matches TRBD2 (6 bases). In germline, CDR1 is SEHNR, CDR2 FQNEAQ (reference sequence). The germline V and J ends were trimmed by 1 base and 5 bases, with 13 bases remaining between them. The length of the CDR3 is 15 residues. The CDR3 nucleotides read TGTGCCAGCAGCTTAGGACGCCGGGACTTAGATACGCAGTATTTT. Protein: CASSLGRRDLDTQYF.

The gene calls are TRBV7-9 and TRBJ2-4; 12 nucleotides line up with TRBD2. CDR1 and CDR2 from the germline V gene are SEHNR and FQNEAQ (reference sequence). The CDR3 is 17 residues long. The V gene end was trimmed by 5 bases and the J gene end by 7 bases; junction bases not matched to a gene: 12. In DNA, the CDR3 is TGTGCCAGCAGCCCACCTAGCGGGGGGGAAGGTTCGAACATTCAGTACTTC. Translation gives CASSPPSGGEGSNIQYF. The variable domain in full, completed from reference TRBV7-9 and TRBJ2-4, reads DTGVSQNPRHKITKRGQNVTFRCDPISEHNRLYWYRQTLGQGPEFLTYFQNEAQLEKSRLLSDRFSAERPKGSFSTLEIQRTEQGDSAMYLCASSPPSGGEGSNIQYFGAGTRLSVL.

This clonotype was seen many times. The chain combines TRBV5-6 with TRBJ2-7; TRBD1 aligns across 8 bases. The CDR3 extends over 14 amino acids. The V gene end was trimmed by 2 bases and the J gene end by 3 bases; junction bases not matched to a gene: 4. The germline V gene has CDR1 SGHDT and CDR2 YYEEEE. CDR3 nucleotide sequence: TGTGCCAGCAGCTTACCCGGACAGGGCTACGAGCAGTACTTC. Amino acid sequence: CASSLPGQGYEQYF.

This chain uses TRBV20-1 with TRBJ2-6, with D possibly being TRBD1 (6 bases). The CDR3 totals 15 residues. Germline CDR1 DFQATT, CDR2 SNEGSKA (reference sequence). The V end was cut by 3 bases, the J end by 0 bases, with 9 bases between. For the CDR3, the DNA is TGCAGTGCTAGGACAGGTTTCTCTGGGGCCAACGTCCTGACTTTC. Encoded protein: CSARTGFSGANVLTF.

This clonotype has at least ten counts. The chain uses TRBV12-3 or TRBV12-4 and TRBJ2-1; 10 bases line up with TRBD2. The CDR3 is made up of 17 amino acids. Trimming cost V 5 bases and J 4 bases; bases outside gene matches: 11. The CDR3 region has the DNA TGTGCCAGCAGTCCCTTAGCGGGGGGTTTGATATACAATGAGCAGTTCTTC. As protein: CASSPLAGGLIYNEQFF.

The V call is TRBV5-6, the J call TRBJ2-4; TRBD1 matches at 9 bases. This CDR3 is built from 17 residues. V shed 4 bases, J shed 6 bases, and the junction held 14 bases outside the gene matches. The germline V gene encodes CDR1 SGHDT and CDR2 YYEEEE. The CDR3 DNA sequence: TGTGCCAGCAGCCGGACAGGGGAGGACTGGGATCCAAACATTCAGTACTTC. Its translation is CASSRTGEDWDPNIQYF.

This clonotype came up a few times. The chain carries TRBV4-3 and TRBJ2-3, with D hard to call. The CDR3 is 15 residues long. Looked up from germline, CDR1 is LGHNA and CDR2 is YSLEER. Trimming cost V 5 bases and J 4 bases, with 16 bases left between them. This chain's CDR3 is CASSYAVMVPDTQYF. The CDR3 nucleotides are TGCGCCAGCAGCTACGCAGTGATGGTCCCAGATACGCAGTATTTT.

In this sample, this clonotype turned up many times. The V and J genes are TRBV5-1 and TRBJ2-3; the D gene is possibly TRBD1 (6 bases). Trimming cost V 4 bases and J 3 bases, with 12 bases left between them. The CDR3 totals 14 residues. Germline V gene data show CDR1 as SGHRS and CDR2 as YFSETQ. CDR3 in amino acids: CASSNLQGTDTQYF. The CDR3 DNA follows: TGCGCCAGCAGCAACCTCCAGGGGACAGATACGCAGTATTTT.

In its sample, this clonotype was seen a few times. This chain joins TRBV12-3 or TRBV12-4 and TRBJ1-5, with no clear D. This CDR3 is 14 amino acids long. V lost 6 bases and J lost 2, with 11 bases in between. CDR3 region: CASSLAGRNQPQHF. The CDR3 bases are TGTGCCAGCAGCTTGGCTGGGCGCAATCAGCCCCAGCATTTT.

The chain couples TRBV7-9 to TRBJ1-6; TRBD1 is a possible D gene (5 bases). This CDR3 has 17 residues. V was shortened by 1 base and J by 12 bases, with 22 bases between the two germline ends. The V gene's germline CDR1 is SEHNR and CDR2 FQNEAQ (reference sequence). CDR3 DNA sequence: TGTGCCAGCAGCTTAGTCGCAGGGAGAGTCGTAAATCGACCCCTCCACTTT. This encodes CASSLVAGRVVNRPLHF. Complete variable domain (other parts from reference TRBV7-9 and TRBJ1-6): DTGVSQNPRHKITKRGQNVTFRCDPISEHNRLYWYRQTLGQGPEFLTYFQNEAQLEKSRLLSDRFSAERPKGSFSTLEIQRTEQGDSAMYLCASSLVAGRVVNRPLHFGNGTRLTVT.

This clonotype was counted a few times. The chain joins TRBV4-1 to TRBJ2-5; the D call may be TRBD1 or TRBD2 (5 bases each). Per the germline V gene, CDR1 is MGHRA and CDR2 is YSYEKL. This CDR3 region has 14 residues. V shed 3 bases and J shed 1 base, with 9 bases lying between them. CDR3 sequence: CASSHWDGQETQYF. The CDR3 DNA reads TGCGCCAGCAGCCACTGGGACGGCCAAGAGACCCAGTACTTC.

As regards this clonotype: The conserved phenylalanine or tryptophan normally closing the CDR3 is absent here, so this likely arose from a read error. The CDR3 loop is CAIGTETSYEQYL. CDR3 DNA: TGTGCCATCGGGACAGAAACCTCCTACGAGCAGTACTTA. The rearrangement joins TRBV10-3 to TRBJ2-7, with 7 bases lining up with TRBD1. The CDR3 contains 13 residues. Germline V lookup: CDR1 ENHRY, CDR2 SYGVKD. The junction had 4 bases not matched to a gene; V was cut back by 8 bases and J by 0 bases.

This clonotype was seen more than once but under ten times. This chain links TRBV27 with TRBJ1-2; 7 nucleotides line up with TRBD1. The CDR3 sequence is 13 residues long. Germline loops: CDR1 MNHEY, CDR2 SMNVEV (reference sequence). V shed 7 bases and J 3 bases; nucleotides not matched to a gene: 5. The CDR3 region has the DNA TGTGCCAGCATGGGGACAGCCTACTATGGCTACACCTTC. The encoded protein is CASMGTAYYGYTF.

V gene TRBV7-6 combines with J gene TRBJ2-3, with TRBD1 matching 9 bases. Germline CDR1 and CDR2: SGHVS and FNYEAQ. V gave up 1 base and J gave up 5 bases; unmatched junction bases: 13. The CDR3 is 18 amino acids. The CDR3 reads CASSLGGWGTGSGDTQYF. The DNA for the CDR3 is TGTGCCAGCAGCTTAGGAGGTTGGGGGACAGGGAGTGGAGATACGCAGTATTTT. The entire variable domain, with the rest obtained from reference TRBV7-6 and TRBJ2-3, is as follows: GAGVSQSPRYKVTKRGQDVALRCDPISGHVSLYWYRQALGQGPEFLTYFNYEAQQDKSGLPNDRFSAERPEGSISTLTIQRTEQRDSAMYRCASSLGGWGTGSGDTQYFGPGTRLTVL.

The chain couples TRBV7-9 to TRBJ2-6; possibly TRBD1 for D (6 bases). Germline V CDR1 and CDR2: SEHNR, FQNEAQ (reference sequence). The CDR3 contains 16 residues. V shed 5 bases and J shed 1 base, with 12 bases lying between them. CDR3 sequence (DNA): TGTGCCAGCAGCACAGGGTATCATTCTGGGGCCAACGTCCTGACTTTC. This translates into CASSTGYHSGANVLTF.